What follows are 29 T cell receptor beta chains derived from one specimen sequenced in a study of tissue T cells after allogeneic stem cell transplantation. Clones were read by immunoSEQ multiplex PCR, and TCRdb kept only the in-frame ones, dropping some. The data hold over 25,000 clones, with approximately 85% observed a single time. Here the sequenced sample was blood, taken before transplantation. The receptors were sampled from a woman aged 18-49 years who later had graft-versus-host disease after an allogeneic stem cell transplant.

The genes are TRBV28 and TRBJ1-3; perhaps TRBD1 as D (6 bases). The V end lost 5 bases, the J end lost 7 bases, and 18 bases lay between the germline ends. CDR1 is MDHEN, CDR2 SYDVKM, per germline. The CDR3 extends over 15 amino acids. The CDR3 DNA is TGTGCCAGCAGTCCCGGGACACTTATTAGGAACACCATATATTTT. The encoded protein is CASSPGTLIRNTIYF.

This rearrangement joins TRBV27 to TRBJ1-1; maybe TRBD1 (6 bases). The CDR3 is made up of 14 amino acids. CDR1 and CDR2 from the germline V gene are MNHEY and SMNVEV (reference sequence). Trimming pared 3 bases from V and 2 bases from J, leaving 10 bases between. The CDR3 loop is CASSLGRGNTEAFF. CDR3 coding DNA: TGTGCCAGCAGTTTGGGCAGGGGTAACACTGAAGCTTTCTTT.

The chain carries TRBV4-3 and TRBJ2-7, with D unresolved. V lost 0 bases to trimming and J lost 1 base, with 10 bases between them. Germline V gives CDR1 LGHNA, CDR2 YSLEER. This CDR3 has 15 amino acids. The CDR3 nucleotides read TGCGCCAGCAGCCAAGATCGTAGCAGGTCCTACGAGCAGTACTTC. Its translation: CASSQDRSRSYEQYF.

The J gene is TRBJ1-1, the V gene TRBV29-1; unclear D gene. The CDR3 is 13 residues long. The germline V gene encodes CDR1 SQVTM and CDR2 ANQGSEA. V lost 6 bases, J lost 8 bases, and 19 bases lay in between. The CDR3 nucleotides are TGCAGCGTCCTCCCAGAGTGGGGTGGGGAAGCTTTCTTT. The encoded protein is CSVLPEWGGEAFF.

The rearrangement uses TRBV6-1 and TRBJ1-2; perhaps TRBD1 as D (5 bases). Germline assignment: CDR1 MNHNS and CDR2 SASEGT. The CDR3 has 14 residues. V was trimmed by 1 base and J by 5 bases, leaving 11 bases between them. The CDR3 DNA follows: TGTGCCAGCAGTGAAGTCGACGGGGGATATGGCTACACCTTC. It yields the protein CASSEVDGGYGYTF.

The rearrangement uses TRBV3-1 (or the pseudogene TRBV3-2) and TRBJ1-4; maybe TRBD1 (5 bases). This CDR3 has 17 residues. The V gene lost 1 base and the J gene lost 0 bases, with 12 bases spanning the gap. Germline loops: CDR1 LGHDT, CDR2 YNNKEL (reference sequence). This CDR3 reads CASSQASGSATNEKLFF. The CDR3 DNA reads as TGTGCCAGCAGCCAAGCCTCAGGGAGTGCAACTAATGAAAAACTGTTTTTT.

This chain connects TRBV5-6 to TRBJ1-1, with D tentatively TRBD1 (5 bases). CDR1 is SGHDT, CDR2 YYEEEE, per germline. Trimming cost V 1 base and J 4 bases, with 14 bases left between them. The CDR3 length is 15 residues. The CDR3 nucleotides read TGTGCCAGCAGCTTGCGCTTACGGGGGTCCACTGAAGCTTTCTTT. Translated: CASSLRLRGSTEAFF. Drawing the rest from reference TRBV5-6 and TRBJ1-1, the complete variable domain is DAGVTQSPTHLIKTRGQQVTLRCSPKSGHDTVSWYQQALGQGPQFIFQYYEEEERQRGNFPDRFSGHQFPNYSSELNVNALLLGDSALYLCASSLRLRGSTEAFFGQGTRLTVV.

The chain combines TRBV7-2 with TRBJ2-3; TRBD2 matches 7 bases. Per germline, CDR1 SGHTA and CDR2 FQGNSA. CDR3 size: 15 residues. V dropped 1 base and J dropped 2; count of bases not matched to a gene: 3. The CDR3 sequence: CASSLGGSVTDTQYF. CDR3 DNA: TGTGCCAGCAGCTTAGGCGGGAGCGTCACAGATACGCAGTATTTT.

This chain joins TRBV4-2 and TRBJ2-3; 7 bases line up with TRBD2. With V trimmed by 0 bases and J by 5 bases, 5 bases remained unmatched. Germline V gene data show CDR1 as LGHNA and CDR2 as YNFKEQ. The CDR3 has 15 amino acids. The CDR3 nucleotides are TGTGCCAGCAGCCAAGAACGGTCGGGGGGAGATACGCAGTATTTT. This codes for CASSQERSGGDTQYF.

This chain links TRBV7-9 with TRBJ1-1; no clear D. Deletions cut 8 bases from V and 2 bases from J, with 9 bases between. There are 12 residues in the CDR3. CDR1 is SEHNR, CDR2 FQNEAQ, per germline (reference sequence). CDR3 sequence: CASGYENTEAFF. DNA for the CDR3: TGTGCCAGCGGATACGAAAACACTGAAGCTTTCTTT.

The chain has TRBV10-3 and TRBJ1-2; 7 nucleotides align to TRBD1. The germline CDR1 and CDR2 sequences are ENHRY and SYGVKD. J gave up 6 bases and V 4 bases, and 5 bases lay outside the gene matches. This CDR3 spans 13 amino acids. CDR3 in amino acids: CAISAQGQDGYTF. CDR3 in DNA: TGTGCCATCAGTGCACAGGGGCAGGATGGCTACACCTTC.

V gene TRBV7-6 combines with J gene TRBJ2-7; 7 bases line up with TRBD1. The V gene end was trimmed by 5 bases and the J gene end by 2 bases; junction bases not matched to a gene: 6. CDR3 length equals 14 residues. The germline V gene encodes CDR1 SGHVS and CDR2 FNYEAQ. CDR3 DNA: TGTGCCAGCAGCGCCGCCACAGGGGCCTACGAGCAGTACTTC. It codes for CASSAATGAYEQYF.

This rearrangement joins TRBV19 to TRBJ2-1; D is unresolved. This CDR3 is built from 14 residues. Germline loops: CDR1 LNHDA, CDR2 SQIVND (reference sequence). Trimming shortened V by 7 bases and J by 5 bases, and 15 bases separated the two germline ends. The DNA of the CDR3 is TGTGCCAGTACGGGCAATCCGGAACACAATGAGCAGTTCTTC. Its translation is CASTGNPEHNEQFF.

This rearrangement joins TRBV24-1 to TRBJ1-2; a possible D gene is TRBD1 (6 bases). Per the germline V gene, CDR1 is KGHDR and CDR2 is SFDVKD. Deletions cut 3 bases from V and 7 bases from J, with 20 bases between. The CDR3 loop spans 16 amino acids. The DNA for the CDR3 is TGTGCCACCAGTGATCCCCGGAAGGGGGGGTATGGTGGCTACACCTTC. Translating gives CATSDPRKGGYGGYTF.

The chain uses TRBV7-2 and TRBJ1-5; a weak D match, TRBD1 (5 bases). Deletions cut 4 bases from V and 7 bases from J, with 17 bases between. Per the germline V gene, CDR1 is SGHTA and CDR2 is FQGNSA. This CDR3 contains 15 residues. CDR3: CASSSGTREGQPQHF. The CDR3 DNA is TGTGCCAGCAGCTCAGGTACCAGGGAGGGGCAGCCCCAGCATTTT.

This chain links TRBV6-1 with TRBJ1-1, with D perhaps TRBD1 (6 bases). The V gene lost 2 bases and the J gene lost 4 bases, with 14 bases spanning the gap. The germline CDR1 and CDR2 sequences are MNHNS and SASEGT. This CDR3 has 15 amino acids. The CDR3 reads CASSESQGFGTEAFF. The CDR3, as DNA: TGTGCCAGCAGTGAATCACAGGGATTCGGCACTGAAGCTTTCTTT.

The J gene is TRBJ1-2, the V gene TRBV6-5; TRBD1 might be the D (5 bases). CDR3 size: 14 residues. CDR1 is MNHEY and CDR2 is SVGAGI in the germline V gene. The ends were cut back, 8 bases at V and 3 bases at J, with 16 bases in the middle. The DNA for the CDR3 is TGTGCCAGCGTAAGAGCGACAGTTGACTATGGCTACACCTTC. This codes for CASVRATVDYGYTF.

V usage is TRBV7-9 and J usage is TRBJ2-1, with TRBD2 as a possible D gene (5 bases). The CDR3 has 12 residues. Trimming removed 3 bases at V and 5 bases at J, with 5 bases between. Germline loops: CDR1 SEHNR, CDR2 FQNEAQ (reference sequence). The CDR3 loop reads CASSFGDNEQFF. CDR3 DNA: TGTGCCAGCAGCTTCGGGGACAATGAGCAGTTCTTC.

With respect to this clone: A read error may explain this, as a much larger clone is one base away. CDR3 coding DNA: TGTGCCAGCAGTGGGACTAGCACCGGGGAGCTGTTTTTT. This codes for CASSGTSTGELFF. The chain recombines TRBV6-4 with TRBJ2-2, with 7 bases identical to TRBD2. Germline values: CDR1 MRHNA, CDR2 SNTAGT. Unmatched junction bases numbered 0, after V lost 4 bases and J lost 4 bases. The CDR3 covers 13 residues.

J is TRBJ2-3 and V is TRBV7-2, with D perhaps TRBD1 (5 bases). The germline gives CDR1 SGHTA, CDR2 FQGNSA. V was shortened by 4 bases and J by 6 bases, with 8 bases between the two germline ends. This CDR3 has 12 residues. The CDR3 sequence: CASSWGRDTQYF. CDR3 bases: TGTGCCAGCAGCTGGGGCCGGGATACGCAGTATTTT.

This chain connects TRBV6-5 to TRBJ1-1, with D unclear. There are 15 residues in the CDR3. Trimming pared 3 bases from V and 6 bases from J, leaving 17 bases between. In germline, CDR1 is MNHEY, CDR2 SVGAGI. The CDR3 bases are TGTGCCAGCAGTTATTCCGGCCAGGCGATGGCTGAAGCTTTCTTT. The encoded protein is CASSYSGQAMAEAFF.

The rearrangement joins TRBV19 to TRBJ2-3; 8 nucleotides match TRBD1. Germline CDR1 reads LNHDA; CDR2 reads SQIVND (reference sequence). The J segment lost 0 bases and the V segment lost 6 bases, leaving 2 bases of the junction unmatched. The CDR3 contains 14 residues. The CDR3 protein is CASSRQGSTDTQYF. The CDR3 DNA sequence: TGTGCCAGTAGCCGACAGGGGAGCACAGATACGCAGTATTTT.

This clone occurred once. V usage is TRBV19 and J usage is TRBJ1-2; D is unclear. This CDR3 is 15 amino acids long. Germline assignment: CDR1 LNHDA and CDR2 SQIVND (reference sequence). V lost 9 bases and J lost 0, with 17 bases in between. Here the CDR3 DNA reads TGTGCCAGCGCCCCGATGGGTCAAGCTAACTATGGCTACACCTTC. Translation gives CASAPMGQANYGYTF.

The chain combines TRBV28 with TRBJ1-6, with a weak D call TRBD1 (5 bases). The CDR3 has 16 residues. V lost 4 bases and J 0 bases, leaving 10 bases between the germline ends. In germline, CDR1 is MDHEN, CDR2 SYDVKM. CDR3 nucleotides: TGTGCCAGCAGTTCCCTTGACAGCTCCTATAATTCACCCCTCCACTTT. Translated: CASSSLDSSYNSPLHF.

CDR3 nucleotides: TGCGCCAGCAGTGAGTCGACACGTACCCTAGCCAAAAACATTCAGTACTTC. Its translation is CASSESTRTLAKNIQYF. This rearrangement joins TRBV10-1 to TRBJ2-4; D not certain. V lost 0 bases and J 0 bases, leaving 12 bases between the germline ends. Germline V gene data show CDR1 as WNHNN and CDR2 as SYGVQD (reference sequence). This CDR3 spans 17 amino acids.

The rearrangement joins TRBV10-1 to TRBJ2-3, with unresolved D. The CDR3 consists of 15 residues. Germline V gives CDR1 WNHNN, CDR2 SYGVQD (reference sequence). Trimming removed 0 bases at V and 2 bases at J, with 9 bases between. DNA for the CDR3: TGCGCCAGCAGTGAGTCATCCCAGAACACAGATACGCAGTATTTT. The encoded protein is CASSESSQNTDTQYF.

The chain couples TRBV3-1 (or the pseudogene TRBV3-2) to TRBJ1-1; D might be TRBD1 (6 bases). This CDR3 is built from 14 residues. Germline V gives CDR1 LGHDT, CDR2 YNNKEL (reference sequence). With 1 base removed from V and 3 bases from J, the gap between germline ends came to 9 bases. The chain's CDR3 is CASSQAGVDTEAFF. As DNA, the CDR3 is TGTGCCAGCAGCCAAGCAGGGGTCGACACTGAAGCTTTCTTT.

The V call is TRBV2, the J call TRBJ1-1; maybe TRBD1 (5 bases). V lost 5 bases to trimming and J lost 1 base, with 11 bases between them. This CDR3 has 14 residues. Germline V CDR1 and CDR2: SNHLY, FYNNEI. The CDR3 DNA reads as TGTGCCAGCAGTCTAGACGGGGGGAACACTGAAGCTTTCTTT. Its protein product is CASSLDGGNTEAFF.

V is TRBV27 and J is TRBJ1-1; the D is unclear. Trimming removed 1 base at V and 5 bases at J, with 8 bases between. Germline V CDR1 and CDR2: MNHEY, SMNVEV (reference sequence). The CDR3 consists of 13 residues. The CDR3 loop is CASSLYGRTEAFF. CDR3 DNA sequence: TGTGCCAGCAGTTTATATGGGAGGACTGAAGCTTTCTTT.